Detailed here is one TCR beta chain. Methods used by the authors: Reference gene primer amplification in the assay estimated nucleated cell counts. TCRdb's table, derived via immunoSEQ multiplex PCR, lists solely in-frame clones and lacks some. The V and J calls and clone size are taken from that table; D and trimming were inferred from the DNA. The sample lists about 160,000 clones, roughly 81% occurring once. The CDR3 runs 14 residues. Trimming shortened V by 0 bases and J by 4 bases, and 9 bases separated the two germline ends. CDR1 ENHRY and CDR2 SYGVKD come from the germline V gene. This entry is derived from a study of blood T cell repertoires in COVID-19. Study overall: The study drew acute and convalescent COVID-19 samples from the United States, Italy and Spain. T cells, B-cell-depleted T cells, or PBMCs supplied cDNA or gDNA.

The clonotype originates from a man aged 35-49 years with acute or convalescent COVID-19. The sample was peripheral blood. The J gene is TRBJ1-2, the V gene TRBV10-3; D remains unclear. For the CDR3, the DNA is TGTGCCATCAGTGAGTCGGCGGAAATCTATGGCTACACCTTC. Translated: CAISESAEIYGYTF.